This T cell receptor beta chain was sequenced in a study of CD8 T cells in ankylosing spondylitis. Study results and caveats: Disease-linked clones were reportedly significantly enriched in matched ankylosing spondylitis synovial fluid. Both synovial fluid and blood in reactive arthritis had previously been reported to carry some motif variants.

The CDR3 is 13 residues long. V dropped 3 bases and J dropped 5 bases, with 10 bases sitting between them. Germline V CDR1 and CDR2: MGHRA, YSYEKL. The table lists this clonotype with many counts. Its specificity is unknown. Construction of TCR beta libraries was performed using quantitative 5'-RACE with molecular barcodes. TCRdb reprocessed the 5' RACE reads with MiXCR, giving one entry per CDR3 protein. The profile shows about 130,000 distinct CDR3 sequences, around 7% of them singletons. This receptor was identified in a male donor with ankylosing spondylitis or in good health (not recorded which). The V gene is TRBV4-1, the J gene TRBJ2-5; D call uncertain. Material: blood, either unsorted or a sorted T cell fraction (not recorded which). The CDR3 is CASSQKGMETQYF. The CDR3 nucleotides are TGCGCCAGCAGCCAGAAAGGGATGGAGACCCAGTACTTC.